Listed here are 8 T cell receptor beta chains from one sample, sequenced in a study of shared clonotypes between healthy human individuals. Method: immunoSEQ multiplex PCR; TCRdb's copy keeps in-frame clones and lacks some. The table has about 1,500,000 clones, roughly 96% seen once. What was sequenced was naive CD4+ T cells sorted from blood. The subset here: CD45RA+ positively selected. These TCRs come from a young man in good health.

CDR3 region: CASGFPTSTGEVNEQFF. CDR3 coding DNA: TGTGCCAGCGGGTTCCCCACGTCGACAGGGGAGGTCAATGAGCAGTTCTTC. This chain uses TRBV7-9 with TRBJ2-1; 8 bases match TRBD1. The V and J ends lost 8 bases and 6 bases, in that order; junction bases with no gene match: 18. CDR1 SEHNR and CDR2 FQNEAQ come from the germline V gene (reference sequence). The CDR3 totals 17 residues.

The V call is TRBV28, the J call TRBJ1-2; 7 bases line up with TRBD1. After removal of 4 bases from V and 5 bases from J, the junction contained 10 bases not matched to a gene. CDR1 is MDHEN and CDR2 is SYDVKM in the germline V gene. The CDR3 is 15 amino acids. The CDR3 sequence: CASSSYRDSVYGYTF. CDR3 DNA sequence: TGTGCCAGCAGTTCATACCGGGACAGCGTATATGGCTACACCTTC.

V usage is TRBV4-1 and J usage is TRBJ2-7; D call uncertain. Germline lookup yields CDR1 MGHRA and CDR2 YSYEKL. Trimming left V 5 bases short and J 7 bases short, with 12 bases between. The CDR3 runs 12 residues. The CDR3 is CASSEYLGEQYF. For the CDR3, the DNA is TGCGCCAGCAGCGAGTACCTGGGAGAGCAGTACTTC.

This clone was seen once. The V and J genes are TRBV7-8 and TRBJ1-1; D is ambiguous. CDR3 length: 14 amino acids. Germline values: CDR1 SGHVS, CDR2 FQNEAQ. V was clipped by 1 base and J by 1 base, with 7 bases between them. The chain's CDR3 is CASSLDGPNTEAFF. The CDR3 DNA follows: TGTGCCAGCAGCTTAGATGGTCCGAACACTGAAGCTTTCTTT.

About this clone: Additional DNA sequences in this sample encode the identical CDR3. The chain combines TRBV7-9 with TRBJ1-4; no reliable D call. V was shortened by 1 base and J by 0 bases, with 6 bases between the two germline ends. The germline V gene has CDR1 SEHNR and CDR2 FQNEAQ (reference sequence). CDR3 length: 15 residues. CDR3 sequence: CASSLGRATNEKLFF. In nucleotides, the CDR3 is TGTGCCAGCAGCTTAGGCCGAGCAACTAATGAAAAACTGTTTTTT.

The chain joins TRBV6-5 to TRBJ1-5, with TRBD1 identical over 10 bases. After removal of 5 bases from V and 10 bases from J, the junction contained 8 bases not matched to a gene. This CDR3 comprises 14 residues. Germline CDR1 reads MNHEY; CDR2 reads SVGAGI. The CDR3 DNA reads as TGTGCCAGCAGTCTCGGGACAGGGGCGCCTCCCCAGCATTTT. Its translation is CASSLGTGAPPQHF.

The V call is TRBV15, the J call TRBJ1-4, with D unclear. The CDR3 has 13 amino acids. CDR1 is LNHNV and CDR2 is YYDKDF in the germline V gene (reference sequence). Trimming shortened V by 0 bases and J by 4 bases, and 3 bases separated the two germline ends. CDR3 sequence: CATSREGNEKLFF. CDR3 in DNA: TGTGCCACCAGCAGAGAGGGTAATGAAAAACTGTTTTTT. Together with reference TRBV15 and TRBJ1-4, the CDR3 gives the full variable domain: DAMVIQNPRYQVTQFGKPVTLSCSQTLNHNVMYWYQQKSSQAPKLLFHYYDKDFNNEADTPDNFQSRRPNTSFCFLDIRSPGLGDTAMYLCATSREGNEKLFFGSGTQLSVL.

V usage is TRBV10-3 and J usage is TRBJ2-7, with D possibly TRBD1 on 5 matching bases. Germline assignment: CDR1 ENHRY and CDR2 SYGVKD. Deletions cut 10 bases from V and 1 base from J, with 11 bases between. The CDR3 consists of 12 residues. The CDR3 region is CASGQGSYEQYF. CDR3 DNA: TGTGCCAGTGGTCAGGGTTCCTACGAGCAGTACTTC.